This section outlines one T cell receptor (beta chain) sequence together with its context. As yet, its antigen is unknown. These data belong to a study of T cell repertoires in cytomegalovirus infection. Turning to the study itself: An indication of both CMV infection and matching HLA type came from public TCR beta signatures. Study-level points and caveats: Carriage of CMV together with the relevant HLA was identifiable through cumulative public TCR beta family frequency.

V lost 5 bases, J lost 5 bases, and 11 bases lay in between. The CDR3 runs 13 residues. Germline CDR1 and CDR2: SGHVS and FQNEAQ. Each CDR3 protein is one row after TCRdb ran MiXCR on the reads. The sample lists about 85,000 distinct CDR3 sequences, roughly 44% occurring once. The sample in question was CD8+ T cells from cultured PBMCs, obtained from culture after CMV antigen stimulation. The V and J genes are TRBV7-8 and TRBJ2-3; the D gene is possibly TRBD2 (5 bases). The TCR sequence derives from a human donor in good health (CMV status not recorded). Some clones in this sample may be carry-over from other donors' samples. CDR3 residues: CASSVGRGDTQYF. The CDR3 DNA is TGTGCCAGCAGCGTCGGCCGGGGAGATACGCAGTATTTT. Full variable domain (missing parts from reference TRBV7-8 and TRBJ2-3): GAGVSQSPRYKVAKRGQDVALRCDPISGHVSLFWYQQALGQGPEFLTYFQNEAQLDKSGLPSDRFFAERPEGSVSTLKIQRTQQEDSAVYLCASSVGRGDTQYFGPGTRLTVL.